This paragraph reports one TCR beta chain. The sample is drawn from a study of neoadjuvant anti-PD-1 for oral cavity cancer. Study at large: Patients mostly received three to four biweekly nivolumab doses at 3 mg/kg before surgery. Patients without progression received a fourth nivolumab dose around day 43, then surgical resection on days 50-56.

This table comes from immunoSEQ multiplex PCR, and its TCRdb copy is limited to in-frame clones, with some not included. The profile shows 55,000 to 75,000 clones, 65% to 85% of them singletons. Germline loops: CDR1 ENHRY, CDR2 SYGVKD. The CDR3 consists of 14 residues. V was pared by 11 bases and J by 1 base, with 8 bases of the junction left unmatched. PBMCs were not maintained or expanded in culture before analysis. The sequence derives from a person aged 35 to 85 with oral cavity squamous cell carcinoma. This chain links TRBV10-3 with TRBJ2-7; 10 nucleotides match TRBD2. The input for sequencing was PBMCs, taken before nivolumab (anti-PD-1) treatment. CDR3 residues: CAVRASGGSYEQYF. In nucleotides, the CDR3 is TGTGCCGTGCGGGCTAGCGGGGGTTCCTACGAGCAGTACTTC.